Reported below is one T cell receptor beta chain. Its antigen has not been determined. No qualities accompany the bases; no much larger clone lies one base away. The data belong to a study of control samples from healthy donors and cancer patients (dated by TCRdb to about 2020). To prepare the library, the immunoSEQ multiplex PCR assay was applied. Sourced from immuneACCESS, this table was stored by TCRdb with only in-frame sequences that have V and J called. A share of the clones is absent; for the studies checked, an unresolved V gene accounts for under half, and the remainder has no known explanation. The sample records about 120,000 clones, approximately 93% of which are singletons. The top ten clones comprise around 7.6% of the sample. Reading from cysteine to phenylalanine, the CDR3 counts 13 amino acids. Only CDR3 DNA is held: 39 bases, read in frame from base 1. The V and J ends are trimmed by 4 bases and 4 bases, leaving 11 bases between them. CDR1 and CDR2 (SEHNR, FQNEAQ) derive from the germline V gene (reference sequence).

Here the chain combines TRBV7-9 and TRBJ2-7; perhaps TRBD1 is the D gene, with 7 bases matching. What was sequenced was blood. The source is a woman aged 18-35 years in good health. CDR3 sequence: CASSSRGRYEQYF. DNA sequence: TGTGCCAGCAGCTCCAGGGGGAGGTACGAGCAGTACTTC.